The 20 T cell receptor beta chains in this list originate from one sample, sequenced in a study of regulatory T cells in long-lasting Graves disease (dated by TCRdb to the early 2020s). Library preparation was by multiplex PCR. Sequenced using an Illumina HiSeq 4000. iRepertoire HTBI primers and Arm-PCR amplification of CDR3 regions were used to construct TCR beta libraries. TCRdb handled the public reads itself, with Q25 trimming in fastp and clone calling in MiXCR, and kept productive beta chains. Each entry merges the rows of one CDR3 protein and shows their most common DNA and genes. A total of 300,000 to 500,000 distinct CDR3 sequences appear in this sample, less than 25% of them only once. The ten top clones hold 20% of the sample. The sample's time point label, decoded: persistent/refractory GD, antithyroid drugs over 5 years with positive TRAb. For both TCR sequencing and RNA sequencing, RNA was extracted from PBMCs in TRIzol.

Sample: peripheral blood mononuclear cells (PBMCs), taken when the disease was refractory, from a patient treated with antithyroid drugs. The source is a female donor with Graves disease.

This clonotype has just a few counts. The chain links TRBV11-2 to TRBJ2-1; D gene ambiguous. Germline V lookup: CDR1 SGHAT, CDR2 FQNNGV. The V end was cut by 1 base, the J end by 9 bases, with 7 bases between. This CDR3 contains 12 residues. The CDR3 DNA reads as TGTGCCAGCAGCTTAGCGTTATCTGAGCAGTTCTTC. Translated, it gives CASSLALSEQFF.

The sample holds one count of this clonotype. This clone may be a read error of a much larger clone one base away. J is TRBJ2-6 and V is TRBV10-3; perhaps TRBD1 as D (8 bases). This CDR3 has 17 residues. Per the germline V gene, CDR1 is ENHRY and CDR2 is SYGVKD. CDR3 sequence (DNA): TGTGCCATCAGTACTACAGGGGGGGGCTCTGGGGCCAACGTCCTGGCTTTC. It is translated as CAISTTGGGSGANVLAF.

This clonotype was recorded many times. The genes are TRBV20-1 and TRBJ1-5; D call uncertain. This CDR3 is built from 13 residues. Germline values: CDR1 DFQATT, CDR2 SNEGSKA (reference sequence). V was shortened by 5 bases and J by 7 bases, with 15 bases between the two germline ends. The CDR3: CSASTGSGQPQHF. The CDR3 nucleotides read TGCAGTGCTTCGACCGGTTCGGGGCAGCCCCAGCATTTT.

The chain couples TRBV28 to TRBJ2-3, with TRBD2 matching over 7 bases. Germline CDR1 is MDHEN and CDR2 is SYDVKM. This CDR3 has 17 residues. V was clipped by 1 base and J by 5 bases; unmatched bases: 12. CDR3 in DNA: TGTGCCAGCAGTTTATACGAGTACGCGGGAGCGAGAGATACGCAGTATTTT. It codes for CASSLYEYAGARDTQYF.

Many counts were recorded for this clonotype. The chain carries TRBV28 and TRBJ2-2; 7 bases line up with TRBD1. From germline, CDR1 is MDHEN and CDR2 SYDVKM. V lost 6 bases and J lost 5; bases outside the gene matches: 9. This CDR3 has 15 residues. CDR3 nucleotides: TGTGCCAGCAGGTCGGGACAGATAGTTACCGGGGAGCTGTTTTTT. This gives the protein CASRSGQIVTGELFF.

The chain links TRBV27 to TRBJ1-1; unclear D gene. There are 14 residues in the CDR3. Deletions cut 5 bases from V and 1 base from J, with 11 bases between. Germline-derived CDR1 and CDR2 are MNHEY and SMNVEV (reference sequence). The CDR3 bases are TGTGCCAGCAGTATAAGGCCGGGGAACACTGAAGCTTTCTTT. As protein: CASSIRPGNTEAFF.

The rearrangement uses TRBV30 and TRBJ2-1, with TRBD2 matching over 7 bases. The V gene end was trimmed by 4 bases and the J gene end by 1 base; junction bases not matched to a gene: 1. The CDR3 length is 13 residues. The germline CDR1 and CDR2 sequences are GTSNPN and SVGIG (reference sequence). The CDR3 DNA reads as TGTGCCTGGATGCGGGGGTCCTACAATGAGCAGTTCTTC. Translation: CAWMRGSYNEQFF.

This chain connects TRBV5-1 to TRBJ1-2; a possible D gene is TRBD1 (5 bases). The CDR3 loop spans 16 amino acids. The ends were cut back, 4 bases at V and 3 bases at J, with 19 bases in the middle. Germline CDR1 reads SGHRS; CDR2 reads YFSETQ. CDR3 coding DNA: TGCGCCAGCAGCAAATGGGACTCCCTTTCGGACTATGGCTACACCTTC. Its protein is CASSKWDSLSDYGYTF. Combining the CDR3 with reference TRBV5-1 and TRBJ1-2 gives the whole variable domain KAGVTQTPRYLIKTRGQQVTLSCSPISGHRSVSWYQQTPGQGLQFLFEYFSETQRNKGNFPGRFSGRQFSNSRSEMNVSTLELGDSALYLCASSKWDSLSDYGYTFGSGTRLTVV.

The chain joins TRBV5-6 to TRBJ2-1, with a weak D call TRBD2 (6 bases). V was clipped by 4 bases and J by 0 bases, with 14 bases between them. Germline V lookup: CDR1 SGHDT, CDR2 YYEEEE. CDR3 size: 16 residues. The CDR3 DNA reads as TGTGCCAGCAGCCGCTTCTACGGGAGCTCCTACAATGAGCAGTTCTTC. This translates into CASSRFYGSSYNEQFF.

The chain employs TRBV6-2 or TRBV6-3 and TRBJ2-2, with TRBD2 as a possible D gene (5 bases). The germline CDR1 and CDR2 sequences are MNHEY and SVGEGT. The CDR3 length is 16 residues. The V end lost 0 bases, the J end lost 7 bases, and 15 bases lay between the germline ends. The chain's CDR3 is CASSYSFRGPGGELFF. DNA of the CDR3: TGTGCCAGCAGTTACTCGTTCAGAGGGCCAGGCGGGGAGCTGTTTTTT.

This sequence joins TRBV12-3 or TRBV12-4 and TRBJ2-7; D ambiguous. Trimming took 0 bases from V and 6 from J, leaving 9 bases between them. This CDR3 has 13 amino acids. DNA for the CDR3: TGTGCCAGCAGTTTAGCACTACTGCGCGAGCAGTACTTC. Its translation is CASSLALLREQYF.

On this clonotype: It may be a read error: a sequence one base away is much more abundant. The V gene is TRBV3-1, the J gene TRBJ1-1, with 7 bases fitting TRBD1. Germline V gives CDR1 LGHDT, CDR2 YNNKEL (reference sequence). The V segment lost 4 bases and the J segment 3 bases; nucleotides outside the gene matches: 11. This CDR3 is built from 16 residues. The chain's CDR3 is CASSLRQGEGDTEAFF. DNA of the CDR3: TGTGCCAGCAGCCTGCGACAGGGAGAGGGAGACACTGAAGCTTTCTTT.

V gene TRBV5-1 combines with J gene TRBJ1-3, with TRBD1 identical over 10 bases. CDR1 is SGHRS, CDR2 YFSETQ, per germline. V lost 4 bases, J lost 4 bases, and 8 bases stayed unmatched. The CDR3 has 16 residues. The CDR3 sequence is CASSVGQDRGGNTIYF. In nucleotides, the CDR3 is TGCGCCAGCAGCGTCGGACAGGACAGGGGGGGAAACACCATATATTTT.

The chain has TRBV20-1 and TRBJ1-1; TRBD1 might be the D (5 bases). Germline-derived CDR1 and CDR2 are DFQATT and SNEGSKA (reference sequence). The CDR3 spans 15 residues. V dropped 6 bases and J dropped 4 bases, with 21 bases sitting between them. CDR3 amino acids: CSAHGLTGTATEAFF. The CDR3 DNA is TGCAGTGCCCATGGGCTGACCGGGACGGCCACTGAAGCTTTCTTT.

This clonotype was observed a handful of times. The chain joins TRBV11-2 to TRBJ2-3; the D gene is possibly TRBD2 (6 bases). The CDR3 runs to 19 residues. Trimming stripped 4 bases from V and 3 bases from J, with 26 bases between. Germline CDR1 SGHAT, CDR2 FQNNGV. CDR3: CASSSRGIGGVGDTDTQYF. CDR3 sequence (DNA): TGTGCCAGCAGCTCCCGGGGCATTGGAGGGGTGGGAGATACAGATACGCAGTATTTT.

Here the CDR3 reads CASSSQGSSNTGELFF. The CDR3 DNA follows: TGTGCCAGCAGTTCCCAGGGCAGTTCGAACACCGGGGAGCTGTTTTTT. The V call is TRBV12-3 or TRBV12-4, the J call TRBJ2-2; tentative D call: TRBD1 (5 bases). V was pared by 4 bases and J by 0 bases, with 12 bases between. This CDR3 is 16 amino acids long.

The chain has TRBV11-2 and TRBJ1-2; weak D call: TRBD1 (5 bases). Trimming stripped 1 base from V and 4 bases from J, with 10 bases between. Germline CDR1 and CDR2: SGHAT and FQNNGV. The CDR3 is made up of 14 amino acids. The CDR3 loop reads CASSLASGLYGYTF. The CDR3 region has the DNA TGTGCCAGCAGCTTAGCTTCAGGGCTCTATGGCTACACCTTC.

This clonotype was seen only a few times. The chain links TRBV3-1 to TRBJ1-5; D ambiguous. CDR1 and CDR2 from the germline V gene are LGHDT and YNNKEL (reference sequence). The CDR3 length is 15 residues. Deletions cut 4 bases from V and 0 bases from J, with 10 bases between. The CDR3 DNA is TGTGCCAGCAGCCCCTCCCATCCTAGCAATCAGCCCCAGCATTTT. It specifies CASSPSHPSNQPQHF.

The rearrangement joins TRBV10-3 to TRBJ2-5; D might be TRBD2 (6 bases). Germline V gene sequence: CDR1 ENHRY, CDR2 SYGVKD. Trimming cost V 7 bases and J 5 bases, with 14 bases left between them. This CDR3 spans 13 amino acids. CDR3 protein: CAIKGQEGETQYF. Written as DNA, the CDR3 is TGTGCCATCAAAGGGCAGGAGGGGGAGACCCAGTACTTC.

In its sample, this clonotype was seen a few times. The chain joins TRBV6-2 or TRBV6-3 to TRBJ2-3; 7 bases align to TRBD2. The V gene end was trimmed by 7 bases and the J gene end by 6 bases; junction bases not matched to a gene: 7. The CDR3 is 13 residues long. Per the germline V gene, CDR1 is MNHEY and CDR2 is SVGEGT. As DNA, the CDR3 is TGTGCCAGCACGGGGGGTCGGTTCGATACGCAGTATTTT. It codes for CASTGGRFDTQYF.